The entry below gives a single T cell receptor (beta chain) sequence along with its context. TCR beta was sequenced from blood CD8+ and CD4+ T cells. Controls were healthy donors chosen to match patients in age and sex. Both CD4+ and CD8+ T cells were negatively isolated, and TEMRA cells underwent FACS enrichment. This sample was included in a study of CD8 T cells in Susac syndrome. The RNA input was roughly 0.45 to 1 ug, and it was reverse transcribed with random hexamers. Amplification of TCR beta CDR3 used immunoSEQ multiplex PCR across 54 Vbeta and 13 Jbeta. One entry per CDR3 protein, called by TCRdb with MiXCR from the immunoSEQ multiplex PCR reads. Of about 69,000 distinct CDR3 sequences in the sample, over 90% are singletons; the top ten hold 0.2% to 0.3%. The material sequenced was CD8+ T cells from PBMCs. The source of this sequence is a human donor in good health.

The DNA of the CDR3 is TGTGCCAGCAGCTTACAGGGGATGAGCTACGAGCAGTACGTC. As protein: CASSLQGMSYEQYV. The V gene is TRBV13, the J gene TRBJ2-7; a possible D gene is TRBD1 (6 bases). V lost 2 bases to trimming and J lost 3 bases, with 11 bases between them. The CDR3 is made up of 14 amino acids. From germline, CDR1 is PRHDT and CDR2 FYEKMQ (reference sequence).